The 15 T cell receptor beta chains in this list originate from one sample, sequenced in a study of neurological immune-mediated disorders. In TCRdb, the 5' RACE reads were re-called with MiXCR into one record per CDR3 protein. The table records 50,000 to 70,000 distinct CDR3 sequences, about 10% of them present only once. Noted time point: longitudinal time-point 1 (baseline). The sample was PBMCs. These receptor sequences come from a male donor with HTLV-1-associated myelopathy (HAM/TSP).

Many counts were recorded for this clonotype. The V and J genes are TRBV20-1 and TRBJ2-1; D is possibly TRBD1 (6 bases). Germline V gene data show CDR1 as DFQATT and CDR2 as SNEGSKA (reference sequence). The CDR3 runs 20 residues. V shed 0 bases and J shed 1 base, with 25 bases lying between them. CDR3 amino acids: CSARDRAGATWGRSYNEQFF. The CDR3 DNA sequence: TGCAGTGCTAGAGATCGGGCAGGGGCGACTTGGGGTAGGTCCTACAATGAGCAGTTCTTC.

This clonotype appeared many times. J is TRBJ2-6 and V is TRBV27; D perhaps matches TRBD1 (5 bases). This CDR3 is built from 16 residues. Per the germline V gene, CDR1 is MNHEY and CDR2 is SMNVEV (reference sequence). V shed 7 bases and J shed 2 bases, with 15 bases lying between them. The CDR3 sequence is CASTTGAKPGANVLTF. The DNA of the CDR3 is TGTGCCAGCACCACAGGAGCCAAACCTGGGGCCAACGTCCTGACTTTC.

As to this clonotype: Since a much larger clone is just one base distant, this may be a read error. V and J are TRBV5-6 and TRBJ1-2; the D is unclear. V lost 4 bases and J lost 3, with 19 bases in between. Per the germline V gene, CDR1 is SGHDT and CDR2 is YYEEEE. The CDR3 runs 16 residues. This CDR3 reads CASSLSRYGPHYGYTF. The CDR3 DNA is TGTGCCAGCAGCCTATCCCGTTACGGACCCCACTATGGCTACACCTTC.

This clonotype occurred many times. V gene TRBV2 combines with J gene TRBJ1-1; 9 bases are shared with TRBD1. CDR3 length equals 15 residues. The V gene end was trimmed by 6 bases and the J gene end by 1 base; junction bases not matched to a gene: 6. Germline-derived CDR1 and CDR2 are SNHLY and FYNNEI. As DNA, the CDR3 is TGTGCCAGCAGCGGACAGGGGAGGGGGAACACTGAAGCTTTCTTT. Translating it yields CASSGQGRGNTEAFF.

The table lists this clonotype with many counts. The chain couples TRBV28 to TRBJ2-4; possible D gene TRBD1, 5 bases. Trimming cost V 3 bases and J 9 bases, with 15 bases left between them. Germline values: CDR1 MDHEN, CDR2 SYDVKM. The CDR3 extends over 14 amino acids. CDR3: CASSFSGRQGIQYF. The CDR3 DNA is TGTGCCAGCAGTTTTTCCGGTCGTCAGGGCATTCAGTACTTC.

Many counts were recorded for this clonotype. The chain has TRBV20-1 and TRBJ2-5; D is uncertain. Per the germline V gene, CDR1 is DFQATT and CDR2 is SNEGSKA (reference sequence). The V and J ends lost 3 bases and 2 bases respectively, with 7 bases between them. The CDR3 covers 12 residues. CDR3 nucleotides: TGCAGTGCTAGGGCCCTACAAGAGACCCAGTACTTC. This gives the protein CSARALQETQYF.

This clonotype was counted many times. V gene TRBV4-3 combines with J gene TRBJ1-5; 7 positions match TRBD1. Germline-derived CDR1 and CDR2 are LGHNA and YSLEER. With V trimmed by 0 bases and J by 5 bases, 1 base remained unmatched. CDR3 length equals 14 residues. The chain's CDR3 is CASSQDRGYQPQHF. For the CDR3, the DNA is TGCGCCAGCAGCCAAGACAGGGGGTATCAGCCCCAGCATTTT.

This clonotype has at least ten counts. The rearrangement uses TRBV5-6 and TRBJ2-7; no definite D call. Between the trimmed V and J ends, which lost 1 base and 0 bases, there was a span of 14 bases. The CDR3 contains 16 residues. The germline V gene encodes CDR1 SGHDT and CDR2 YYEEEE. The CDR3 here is CASSLWGLQSSYEQYF. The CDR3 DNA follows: TGTGCCAGCAGCTTGTGGGGATTACAGAGCTCCTACGAGCAGTACTTC.

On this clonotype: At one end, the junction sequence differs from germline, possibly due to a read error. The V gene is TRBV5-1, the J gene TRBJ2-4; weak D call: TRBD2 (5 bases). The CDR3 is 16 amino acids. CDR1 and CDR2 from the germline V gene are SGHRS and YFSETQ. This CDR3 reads CASSLATRGAKNIEYF. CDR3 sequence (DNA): TGCGCCAGCAGCTTGGCCACTAGAGGAGCCAAAAACATTGAGTACTTC.

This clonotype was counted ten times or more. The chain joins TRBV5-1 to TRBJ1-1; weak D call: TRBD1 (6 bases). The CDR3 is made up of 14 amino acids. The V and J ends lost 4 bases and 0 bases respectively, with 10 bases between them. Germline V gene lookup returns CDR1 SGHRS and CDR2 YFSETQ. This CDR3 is CASSRGGMNTEAFF. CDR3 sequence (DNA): TGCGCCAGCAGCAGAGGGGGTATGAACACTGAAGCTTTCTTT.

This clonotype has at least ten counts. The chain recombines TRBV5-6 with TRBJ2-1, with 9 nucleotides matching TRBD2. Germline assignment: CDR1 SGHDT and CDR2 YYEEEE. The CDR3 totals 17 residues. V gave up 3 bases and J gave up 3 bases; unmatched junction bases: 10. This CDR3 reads CASSSTRSGGIYNEQFF. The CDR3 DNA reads TGTGCCAGCAGCTCGACACGAAGCGGGGGGATCTACAATGAGCAGTTCTTC.

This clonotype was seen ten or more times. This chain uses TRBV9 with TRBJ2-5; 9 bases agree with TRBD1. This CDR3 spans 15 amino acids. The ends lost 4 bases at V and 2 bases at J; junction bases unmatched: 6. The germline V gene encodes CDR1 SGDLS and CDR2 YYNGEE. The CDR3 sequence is CASSPGQGKQETQYF. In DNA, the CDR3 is TGTGCCAGCAGCCCAGGACAGGGGAAACAAGAGACCCAGTACTTC.

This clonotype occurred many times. The CDR3 sequence is CSARGPTGGILNEQFF. The DNA of the CDR3 is TGCAGTGCTAGAGGTCCGACAGGGGGGATTCTCAATGAGCAGTTCTTC. This chain connects TRBV20-1 to TRBJ2-1, with 9 bases matching TRBD1. CDR3 size: 16 residues. Unmatched junction bases numbered 10, after V lost 1 base and J lost 6 bases. The V gene's germline CDR1 is DFQATT and CDR2 SNEGSKA (reference sequence).

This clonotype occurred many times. The CDR3 DNA follows: TGTGCCAGCAGTTACTCCAGGGGAGTGGCCAATCAGCCCCAGCATTTT. Amino acid sequence: CASSYSRGVANQPQHF. The V and J genes are TRBV6-2 or TRBV6-3 and TRBJ1-5; possibly TRBD1 for D (6 bases). Trimming shortened V by 0 bases and J by 3 bases, and 12 bases separated the two germline ends. This CDR3 region has 16 residues. CDR1 MNHEY and CDR2 SVGEGT come from the germline V gene.

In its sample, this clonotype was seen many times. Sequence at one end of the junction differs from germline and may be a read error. CDR3 sequence: CASRDSGGTELPGSF. The CDR3 DNA follows: TGCGCCAGCAGGGACTCAGGGGGGACAGAGCTCCCTGGGAGCTTC. V is TRBV5-1 and J is TRBJ2-7, with D possibly being TRBD1 (7 bases). CDR1 SGHRS and CDR2 YFSETQ come from the germline V gene. The CDR3 sequence is 15 residues long.